These 18 T cell receptor beta chains originate from one sample sequenced in a study of blood T cell repertoires in COVID-19. The repertoire was sequenced with immunoSEQ multiplex PCR; TCRdb's copy has only in-frame clones and lacks some. The sample includes a few hundred thousand clones, about nine tenths seen only once; the top ten take 9.5%. Sequenced sample: PBMCs or T cells enriched from blood (not recorded which). The receptors were gathered from a woman between 35 and 50 years old who had recovered from COVID-19.

CDR3 bases: TGTGCCTGGACCCGGGGACTAGCGGGCCCAGATACGCAGTATTTT. Translating it yields CAWTRGLAGPDTQYF. The chain links TRBV30 to TRBJ2-3; TRBD2 matches at 12 bases. J gave up 4 bases and V 4 bases, and 6 bases lay outside the gene matches. The CDR3 covers 15 residues. Germline-derived CDR1 and CDR2 are GTSNPN and SVGIG (reference sequence).

As concerns this clone: This specimen includes other DNA sequences encoding the same CDR3. This chain joins TRBV2 and TRBJ1-5; 8 nucleotides agree with TRBD1. The V segment lost 6 bases and the J segment 3 bases; nucleotides outside the gene matches: 4. The CDR3 length is 14 residues. Germline CDR1 is SNHLY and CDR2 is FYNNEI. The CDR3 here is CASSDRGPNQPQHF. In DNA, the CDR3 is TGTGCCAGCAGCGACAGGGGTCCCAATCAGCCCCAGCATTTT.

V usage is TRBV5-1 and J usage is TRBJ1-1, with D hard to call. Trimming removed 0 bases from V and 5 bases from J, with 5 bases in between. Germline CDR1 and CDR2: SGHRS and YFSETQ. The CDR3 totals 12 residues. The CDR3 DNA follows: TGCGCCAGCAGCTTGGATGCGACTGAAGCTTTCTTT. Its protein product is CASSLDATEAFF.

This sequence joins TRBV7-2 and TRBJ1-4; a weak D match, TRBD1 (6 bases). V gave up 4 bases and J gave up 8 bases, with 17 bases separating them. Germline V gene sequence: CDR1 SGHTA, CDR2 FQGNSA. This CDR3 contains 15 residues. CDR3 in DNA: TGTGCCAGCAGCTCCGGGGGGCAGGCGAAAGAAAAACTGTTTTTT. Protein product: CASSSGGQAKEKLFF.

A single count supports this clone. For the CDR3, the DNA is TGTGCCAGCAGTGAACAGGGGGTAGGTGGCTACACCTTC. As protein: CASSEQGVGGYTF. The chain uses TRBV6-1 and TRBJ1-2; 7 bases map to TRBD1. Looked up from germline, CDR1 is MNHNS and CDR2 is SASEGT. J was trimmed by 7 bases and V by 2 bases; bases with no gene match: 4. The CDR3 has 13 residues.

The J gene is TRBJ2-4, the V gene TRBV7-9; D perhaps matches TRBD1 (6 bases). The length of the CDR3 is 14 residues. From germline, CDR1 is SEHNR and CDR2 FQNEAQ (reference sequence). The V gene lost 2 bases and the J gene lost 8 bases, with 13 bases spanning the gap. Written as DNA, the CDR3 is TGTGCCAGCAGCTTACGTGGGGGCGCGGACATTCAGTACTTC. Its protein product is CASSLRGGADIQYF. The full variable domain, in which reference TRBV7-9 and TRBJ2-4 provide the parts outside the CDR3, is DTGVSQNPRHKITKRGQNVTFRCDPISEHNRLYWYRQTLGQGPEFLTYFQNEAQLEKSRLLSDRFSAERPKGSFSTLEIQRTEQGDSAMYLCASSLRGGADIQYFGAGTRLSVL.

The rearrangement joins TRBV9 to TRBJ2-3; 11 positions match TRBD1. Germline lookup yields CDR1 SGDLS and CDR2 YYNGEE. V was pared by 3 bases and J by 6 bases, with 3 bases of the junction left unmatched. The CDR3 has 14 residues. CDR3 sequence reads: CASSGTGGHDTQYF. The CDR3 DNA reads TGTGCCAGCAGCGGGACAGGGGGCCACGATACGCAGTATTTT.

The rearrangement uses TRBV7-2 and TRBJ2-3; the match to TRBD1 covers 7 bases. The V segment lost 5 bases and the J segment 2 bases; nucleotides outside the gene matches: 7. The germline gives CDR1 SGHTA, CDR2 FQGNSA. The CDR3 length is 15 residues. The CDR3 coding sequence is TGTGCCAGCAGCGTAGTGGGACAGATCACAGATACGCAGTATTTT. It encodes CASSVVGQITDTQYF. The full variable domain, its missing parts supplied by reference TRBV7-2 and TRBJ2-3, is GAGVSQSPSNKVTEKGKDVELRCDPISGHTALYWYRQSLGQGLEFLIYFQGNSAPDKSGLPSDRFSAERTGGSVSTLTIQRTQQEDSAVYLCASSVVGQITDTQYFGPGTRLTVL.

The V call is TRBV6-1, the J call TRBJ2-2; D uncertain. Germline lookup yields CDR1 MNHNS and CDR2 SASEGT. V lost 2 bases and J lost 1, with 11 bases in between. This CDR3 region has 16 residues. Here the CDR3 reads CASSEQVIENTGELFF. CDR3 nucleotides: TGTGCCAGCAGTGAACAGGTCATAGAGAACACCGGGGAGCTGTTTTTT.

The V and J genes are TRBV30 and TRBJ1-4, with D uncertain. Germline V gene sequence: CDR1 GTSNPN, CDR2 SVGIG (reference sequence). This CDR3 spans 13 amino acids. V dropped 0 bases and J dropped 5 bases, with 7 bases sitting between them. Here the CDR3 reads CAWSVRVNEKLFF. The CDR3, as DNA: TGTGCCTGGAGTGTACGGGTCAATGAAAAACTGTTTTTT.

The chain combines TRBV7-8 with TRBJ1-6; possibly TRBD1 for D (5 bases). V lost 1 base, J lost 9 bases, and 13 bases lay in between. This CDR3 contains 15 residues. The V gene's germline CDR1 is SGHVS and CDR2 FQNEAQ. The DNA for the CDR3 is TGTGCCAGCAGCTTAGAACCAGGGTGGGGTTCACCCCTCCACTTT. Translating it yields CASSLEPGWGSPLHF.

In its sample, this clone was seen once. The V and J genes are TRBV6-5 and TRBJ1-1; 8 nucleotides match TRBD1. Unmatched junction bases numbered 6, after V lost 6 bases and J lost 3 bases. This CDR3 comprises 14 residues. Looked up from germline, CDR1 is MNHEY and CDR2 is SVGAGI. The CDR3 sequence is CASSQGAGDTEAFF. The CDR3 region has the DNA TGTGCCAGCAGCCAGGGGGCTGGGGACACTGAAGCTTTCTTT.

The chain links TRBV30 to TRBJ2-3, with 11 bases fitting TRBD2. Germline V lookup: CDR1 GTSNPN, CDR2 SVGIG (reference sequence). V was pared by 3 bases and J by 6 bases, with 8 bases of the junction left unmatched. This CDR3 has 15 residues. The CDR3 bases are TGTGCCTGGAGGCGACTAGCGGGATGGGGGGATACGCAGTATTTT. Protein product: CAWRRLAGWGDTQYF.

The chain has TRBV7-8 and TRBJ1-2; 9 bases match TRBD1. Germline values: CDR1 SGHVS, CDR2 FQNEAQ. With 5 bases clipped from V and 5 bases from J, the junction kept 15 bases outside the gene matches. The CDR3 is 17 residues long. The CDR3 spells CASSRAGTGKARYGYTF. For the CDR3, the DNA is TGTGCCAGCAGCCGAGCCGGGACAGGGAAAGCAAGATATGGCTACACCTTC.

V and J are TRBV3-1 (or the pseudogene TRBV3-2) and TRBJ1-2, with TRBD1 as a possible D gene (6 bases). Germline assignment: CDR1 LGHDT and CDR2 YNNKEL (reference sequence). There are 15 residues in the CDR3. Trimming pared 1 base from V and 4 bases from J, leaving 13 bases between. This chain's CDR3 is CASSQGGGDGYGYTF. CDR3 in DNA: TGTGCCAGCAGCCAAGGCGGGGGCGATGGCTATGGCTACACCTTC.

V and J are TRBV7-2 and TRBJ2-7; 7 bases match TRBD2. Germline-derived CDR1 and CDR2 are SGHTA and FQGNSA. The CDR3 spans 16 residues. V lost 5 bases, J lost 5 bases, and 15 bases stayed unmatched. The CDR3 DNA reads TGTGCCAGCAGCCTCACGTCGGGGGAGGGCCGAAACGAGCAGTACTTC. It encodes CASSLTSGEGRNEQYF. The full variable domain, rest sourced from reference TRBV7-2 and TRBJ2-7, is GAGVSQSPSNKVTEKGKDVELRCDPISGHTALYWYRQSLGQGLEFLIYFQGNSAPDKSGLPSDRFSAERTGGSVSTLTIQRTQQEDSAVYLCASSLTSGEGRNEQYFGPGTRLTVT.

V usage is TRBV6-2 or TRBV6-3 and J usage is TRBJ2-1, with 14 bases matching TRBD2. The germline V gene has CDR1 MNHEY and CDR2 SVGEGT. This CDR3 has 21 residues. With V trimmed by 0 bases and J by 3 bases, 13 bases remained unmatched. In DNA, the CDR3 is TGTGCCAGCAGTTACTCGAGTTTTGGGACTAGCGGGAGAGGGGTCTACAATGAGCAGTTCTTC. Its protein is CASSYSSFGTSGRGVYNEQFF.

The V and J genes are TRBV7-2 and TRBJ1-4; perhaps TRBD1 as D (6 bases). V was trimmed by 5 bases and J by 8 bases, leaving 12 bases between them. This CDR3 has 13 residues. Germline V lookup: CDR1 SGHTA, CDR2 FQGNSA. DNA of the CDR3: TGTGCCAGCAGCCCCGGAAGGGGGGAAAAACTGTTTTTT. It encodes CASSPGRGEKLFF.